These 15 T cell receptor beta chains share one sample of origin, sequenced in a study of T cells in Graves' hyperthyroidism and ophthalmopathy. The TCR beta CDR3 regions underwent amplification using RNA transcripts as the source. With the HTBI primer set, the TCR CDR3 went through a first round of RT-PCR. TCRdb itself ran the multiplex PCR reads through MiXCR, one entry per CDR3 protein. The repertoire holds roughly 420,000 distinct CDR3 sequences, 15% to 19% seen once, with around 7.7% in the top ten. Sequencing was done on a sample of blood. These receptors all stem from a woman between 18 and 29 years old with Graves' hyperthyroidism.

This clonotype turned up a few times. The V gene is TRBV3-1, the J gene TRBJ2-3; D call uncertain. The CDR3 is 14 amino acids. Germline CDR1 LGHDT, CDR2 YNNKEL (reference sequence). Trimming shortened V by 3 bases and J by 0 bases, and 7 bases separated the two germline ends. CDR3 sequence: CASSHGVSTDTQYF. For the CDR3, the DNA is TGTGCCAGCAGCCATGGCGTCAGCACAGATACGCAGTATTTT.

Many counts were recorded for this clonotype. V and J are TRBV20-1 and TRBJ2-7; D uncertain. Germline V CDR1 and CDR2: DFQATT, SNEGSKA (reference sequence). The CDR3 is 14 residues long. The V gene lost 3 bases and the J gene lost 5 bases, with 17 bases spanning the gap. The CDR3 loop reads CSASLGPERHEQYF. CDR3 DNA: TGCAGTGCTAGTCTGGGCCCCGAGAGGCACGAGCAGTACTTC.

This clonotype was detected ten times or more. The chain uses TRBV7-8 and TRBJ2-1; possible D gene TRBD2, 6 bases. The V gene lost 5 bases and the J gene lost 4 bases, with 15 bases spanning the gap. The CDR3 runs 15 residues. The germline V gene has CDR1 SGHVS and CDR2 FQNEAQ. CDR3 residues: CASSPYVAEYNEQFF. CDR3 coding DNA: TGTGCCAGCAGCCCTTACGTAGCGGAGTACAATGAGCAGTTCTTC. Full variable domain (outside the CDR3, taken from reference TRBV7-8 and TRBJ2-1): GAGVSQSPRYKVAKRGQDVALRCDPISGHVSLFWYQQALGQGPEFLTYFQNEAQLDKSGLPSDRFFAERPEGSVSTLKIQRTQQEDSAVYLCASSPYVAEYNEQFFGPGTRLTVL.

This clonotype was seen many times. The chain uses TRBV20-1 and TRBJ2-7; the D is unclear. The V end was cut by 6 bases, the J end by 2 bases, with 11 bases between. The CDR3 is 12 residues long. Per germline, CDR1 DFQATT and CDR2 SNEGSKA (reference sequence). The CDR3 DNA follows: TGCAGTGCAATCCCGTCAGCCTACGAGCAGTACTTC. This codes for CSAIPSAYEQYF.

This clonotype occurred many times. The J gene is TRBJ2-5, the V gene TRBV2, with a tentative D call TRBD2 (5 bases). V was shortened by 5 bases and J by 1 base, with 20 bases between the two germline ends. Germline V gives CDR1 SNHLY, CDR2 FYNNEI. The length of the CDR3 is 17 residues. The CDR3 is CASSWGVVRGGQETQYF. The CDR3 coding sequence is TGTGCCAGCAGTTGGGGTGTGGTCCGAGGAGGCCAAGAGACCCAGTACTTC.

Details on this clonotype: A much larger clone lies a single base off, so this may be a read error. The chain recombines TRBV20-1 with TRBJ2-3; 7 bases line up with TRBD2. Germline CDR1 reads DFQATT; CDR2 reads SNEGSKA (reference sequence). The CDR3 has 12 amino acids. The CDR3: CGARGSPDTQYF. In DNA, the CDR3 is TGCGGTGCTCGCGGGAGCCCAGATACGCAGTATTTT.

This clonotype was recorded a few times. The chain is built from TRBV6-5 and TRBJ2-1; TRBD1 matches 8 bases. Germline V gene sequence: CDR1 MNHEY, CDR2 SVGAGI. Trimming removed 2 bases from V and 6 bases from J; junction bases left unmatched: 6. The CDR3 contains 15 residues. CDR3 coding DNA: TGTGCCAGCAGTTACGGGGGACAGGACACCAATGAGCAGTTCTTC. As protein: CASSYGGQDTNEQFF.

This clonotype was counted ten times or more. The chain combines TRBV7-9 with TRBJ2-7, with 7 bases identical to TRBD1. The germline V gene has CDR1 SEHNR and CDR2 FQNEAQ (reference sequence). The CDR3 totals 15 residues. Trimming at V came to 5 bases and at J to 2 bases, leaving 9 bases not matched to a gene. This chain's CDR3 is CASSLLDREPYEQYF. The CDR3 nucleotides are TGTGCCAGCAGCCTCCTCGACAGGGAACCCTACGAGCAGTACTTC.

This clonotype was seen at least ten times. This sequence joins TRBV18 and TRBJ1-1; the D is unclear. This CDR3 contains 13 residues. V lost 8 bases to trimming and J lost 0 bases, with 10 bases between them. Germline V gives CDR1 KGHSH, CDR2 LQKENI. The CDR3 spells CASAETLNTEAFF. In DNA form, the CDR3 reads TGTGCCAGCGCCGAAACTTTGAACACTGAAGCTTTCTTT.

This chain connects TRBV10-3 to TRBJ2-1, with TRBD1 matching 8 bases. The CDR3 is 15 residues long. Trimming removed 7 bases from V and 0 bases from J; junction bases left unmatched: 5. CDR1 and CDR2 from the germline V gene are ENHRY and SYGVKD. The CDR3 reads CAIKDRESSYNEQFF. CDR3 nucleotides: TGTGCCATCAAGGACAGGGAGAGCTCCTACAATGAGCAGTTCTTC.

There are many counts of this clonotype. DNA of the CDR3: TGTGCCAGCAGTGAGCGGACAGTCAACCACTTTGAAGCTTTCTTT. It encodes CASSERTVNHFEAFF. This chain links TRBV6-1 with TRBJ1-1; maybe TRBD1 (6 bases). This CDR3 has 15 residues. The V and J ends lost 3 bases and 7 bases respectively, with 18 bases between them. The germline V gene has CDR1 MNHNS and CDR2 SASEGT.

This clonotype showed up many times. The CDR3 sequence is CASSPPGGTGPYEQYF. For the CDR3, the DNA is TGTGCCAGCTCACCACCGGGGGGGACAGGTCCCTACGAGCAGTACTTC. J is TRBJ2-7 and V is TRBV18; TRBD1 might be the D (8 bases). Germline V gene sequence: CDR1 KGHSH, CDR2 LQKENI. The CDR3 has 16 residues. Trimming pared 0 bases from V and 2 bases from J, leaving 14 bases between.

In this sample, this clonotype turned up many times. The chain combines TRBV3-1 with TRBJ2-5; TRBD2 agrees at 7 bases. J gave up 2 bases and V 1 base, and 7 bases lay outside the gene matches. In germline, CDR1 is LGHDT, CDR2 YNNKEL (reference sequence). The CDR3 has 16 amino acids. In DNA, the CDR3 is TGTGCCAGCAGCCAAGGGCAGGGAGGGAGTCAAGAGACCCAGTACTTC. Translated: CASSQGQGGSQETQYF.

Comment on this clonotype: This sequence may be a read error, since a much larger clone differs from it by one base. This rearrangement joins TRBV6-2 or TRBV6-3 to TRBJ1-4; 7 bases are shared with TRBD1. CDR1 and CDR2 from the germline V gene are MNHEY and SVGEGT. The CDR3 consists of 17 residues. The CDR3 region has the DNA TGTACCAGCAGTCCCGACCAGGGGGGACAGCTGCTTGAAAAACTGTTTTTT. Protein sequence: CTSSPDQGGQLLEKLFF.

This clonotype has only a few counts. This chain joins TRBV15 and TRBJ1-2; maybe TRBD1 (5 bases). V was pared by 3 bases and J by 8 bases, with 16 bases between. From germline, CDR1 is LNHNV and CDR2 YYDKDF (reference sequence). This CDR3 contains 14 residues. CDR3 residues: CATSSPPGGGGYTF. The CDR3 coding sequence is TGTGCCACCAGCAGCCCGCCCGGGGGAGGCGGCTACACCTTC. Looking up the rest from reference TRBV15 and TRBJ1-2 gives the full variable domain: DAMVIQNPRYQVTQFGKPVTLSCSQTLNHNVMYWYQQKSSQAPKLLFHYYDKDFNNEADTPDNFQSRRPNTSFCFLDIRSPGLGDTAMYLCATSSPPGGGGYTFGSGTRLTVV.